This T cell receptor (beta chain) was sequenced in a study of glioma-infiltrating T cells (TCRdb year 2016). Concerning the study at large: The study sequenced TCR alpha- and beta-chain repertoires from glioma tissue, from non-neoplastic brain tissue and from matched peripheral blood mononuclear cells. Three low-grade glioma patients, seven to nine primary glioblastoma patients, and three non-glioma patients who contributed non-neoplastic brain tissue made up the paired cohort. To gauge divergence between tissue and blood T-cell populations, every tissue-infiltrating repertoire was compared against the peripheral blood repertoire from the same patient.

Sequences SNHLY (CDR1) and FYNNEI (CDR2) are obtained from the germline V gene. The CDR3 has 16 amino acids, counting the end cysteine and phenylalanine. Just CDR3 DNA is preserved here, 48 bases in frame from base 1. V is shortened by 3 bases, J by 4 bases, and the region joining them spans 16 bases. TCR alpha and beta CDR3 regions were amplified with the iRepertoire nested amplicon-rescue multiplex PCR (arm-PCR) platform from RNA. One-step reverse transcription and amplification used about 95-400 ng of tissue mRNA or PBMC total RNA as input. Following bead purification, Illumina adapters were added by a secondary multiplex PCR, and libraries between 200 and 400 bp were gel-purified. Libraries carried internal 6-nucleotide barcodes used for demultiplexing. The libraries were sequenced on an Illumina MiSeq using 2x220 or 2x250 nucleotide paired-end reads. The original methods were these. FLASH 1.2.11 was used to merge paired reads, and BWA-MEM then aligned the reads to the GRCh37 human genome before TRA and TRB reads were extracted. For V and J assignment, an IMGT-derived reference of cassette sequences and CDR3 motifs that included pseudogenes was used. Reads were translated in three frames, and productive CDR3s were defined by a C…FGXG motif without stop codons. A clonotype was defined as a unique combination of a V-J cassette pair and a CDR3 amino acid sequence. Hamming distance filtering was applied to reads, with thresholds set by the sequence error rate of each sample in mapped regions. Clones were called with MiXCR by TCRdb after fastp trimmed the public reads at Q25, and only in-frame beta chains were retained. When rows share a CDR3 protein, they turn into one entry using the most common DNA and genes. These V and J calls are TCRdb output, not the study's own analysis. This sample gives around 2,800 distinct CDR3 sequences in total; around 34% of them show up just once. The ten largest clones represent less than 9.5% of the sample.

By its share of the sample, this clonotype is medium-sized (0.01 to 0.1%). Its recognized antigen is unknown. Base qualities are not recorded, but no much larger clone differs from it by a single base. General conclusions and limits of the study: VJ-independent divergence between tissue and blood was below expectation in non-neoplastic patients but above expectation in all gliomas, especially low-grade gliomas. Small numbers underpinned the group comparisons: 7 to 9 glioblastoma patients, three low-grade glioma patients and three non-neoplastic patients. Very few CDR3 sequences were shared between tissue and blood, attributed to high CDR3 diversity and limited sampling.

Sequenced input: glioma tissue, nonneoplastic brain tissue, or PBMCs (not recorded which). The chain joins TRBV2 to TRBJ2-1; no D gene is confidently identified. This clonotype was sampled from a human donor with low-grade glioma or glioblastoma, undergoing nonglioma brain surgery, or in good health (not recorded which). The sequenced DNA is TGTGCCAGCAGTGAGTGGGCAGGCTCTATATACAATGAGCAGTTCTTC. This sequence encodes CASSEWAGSIYNEQFF.